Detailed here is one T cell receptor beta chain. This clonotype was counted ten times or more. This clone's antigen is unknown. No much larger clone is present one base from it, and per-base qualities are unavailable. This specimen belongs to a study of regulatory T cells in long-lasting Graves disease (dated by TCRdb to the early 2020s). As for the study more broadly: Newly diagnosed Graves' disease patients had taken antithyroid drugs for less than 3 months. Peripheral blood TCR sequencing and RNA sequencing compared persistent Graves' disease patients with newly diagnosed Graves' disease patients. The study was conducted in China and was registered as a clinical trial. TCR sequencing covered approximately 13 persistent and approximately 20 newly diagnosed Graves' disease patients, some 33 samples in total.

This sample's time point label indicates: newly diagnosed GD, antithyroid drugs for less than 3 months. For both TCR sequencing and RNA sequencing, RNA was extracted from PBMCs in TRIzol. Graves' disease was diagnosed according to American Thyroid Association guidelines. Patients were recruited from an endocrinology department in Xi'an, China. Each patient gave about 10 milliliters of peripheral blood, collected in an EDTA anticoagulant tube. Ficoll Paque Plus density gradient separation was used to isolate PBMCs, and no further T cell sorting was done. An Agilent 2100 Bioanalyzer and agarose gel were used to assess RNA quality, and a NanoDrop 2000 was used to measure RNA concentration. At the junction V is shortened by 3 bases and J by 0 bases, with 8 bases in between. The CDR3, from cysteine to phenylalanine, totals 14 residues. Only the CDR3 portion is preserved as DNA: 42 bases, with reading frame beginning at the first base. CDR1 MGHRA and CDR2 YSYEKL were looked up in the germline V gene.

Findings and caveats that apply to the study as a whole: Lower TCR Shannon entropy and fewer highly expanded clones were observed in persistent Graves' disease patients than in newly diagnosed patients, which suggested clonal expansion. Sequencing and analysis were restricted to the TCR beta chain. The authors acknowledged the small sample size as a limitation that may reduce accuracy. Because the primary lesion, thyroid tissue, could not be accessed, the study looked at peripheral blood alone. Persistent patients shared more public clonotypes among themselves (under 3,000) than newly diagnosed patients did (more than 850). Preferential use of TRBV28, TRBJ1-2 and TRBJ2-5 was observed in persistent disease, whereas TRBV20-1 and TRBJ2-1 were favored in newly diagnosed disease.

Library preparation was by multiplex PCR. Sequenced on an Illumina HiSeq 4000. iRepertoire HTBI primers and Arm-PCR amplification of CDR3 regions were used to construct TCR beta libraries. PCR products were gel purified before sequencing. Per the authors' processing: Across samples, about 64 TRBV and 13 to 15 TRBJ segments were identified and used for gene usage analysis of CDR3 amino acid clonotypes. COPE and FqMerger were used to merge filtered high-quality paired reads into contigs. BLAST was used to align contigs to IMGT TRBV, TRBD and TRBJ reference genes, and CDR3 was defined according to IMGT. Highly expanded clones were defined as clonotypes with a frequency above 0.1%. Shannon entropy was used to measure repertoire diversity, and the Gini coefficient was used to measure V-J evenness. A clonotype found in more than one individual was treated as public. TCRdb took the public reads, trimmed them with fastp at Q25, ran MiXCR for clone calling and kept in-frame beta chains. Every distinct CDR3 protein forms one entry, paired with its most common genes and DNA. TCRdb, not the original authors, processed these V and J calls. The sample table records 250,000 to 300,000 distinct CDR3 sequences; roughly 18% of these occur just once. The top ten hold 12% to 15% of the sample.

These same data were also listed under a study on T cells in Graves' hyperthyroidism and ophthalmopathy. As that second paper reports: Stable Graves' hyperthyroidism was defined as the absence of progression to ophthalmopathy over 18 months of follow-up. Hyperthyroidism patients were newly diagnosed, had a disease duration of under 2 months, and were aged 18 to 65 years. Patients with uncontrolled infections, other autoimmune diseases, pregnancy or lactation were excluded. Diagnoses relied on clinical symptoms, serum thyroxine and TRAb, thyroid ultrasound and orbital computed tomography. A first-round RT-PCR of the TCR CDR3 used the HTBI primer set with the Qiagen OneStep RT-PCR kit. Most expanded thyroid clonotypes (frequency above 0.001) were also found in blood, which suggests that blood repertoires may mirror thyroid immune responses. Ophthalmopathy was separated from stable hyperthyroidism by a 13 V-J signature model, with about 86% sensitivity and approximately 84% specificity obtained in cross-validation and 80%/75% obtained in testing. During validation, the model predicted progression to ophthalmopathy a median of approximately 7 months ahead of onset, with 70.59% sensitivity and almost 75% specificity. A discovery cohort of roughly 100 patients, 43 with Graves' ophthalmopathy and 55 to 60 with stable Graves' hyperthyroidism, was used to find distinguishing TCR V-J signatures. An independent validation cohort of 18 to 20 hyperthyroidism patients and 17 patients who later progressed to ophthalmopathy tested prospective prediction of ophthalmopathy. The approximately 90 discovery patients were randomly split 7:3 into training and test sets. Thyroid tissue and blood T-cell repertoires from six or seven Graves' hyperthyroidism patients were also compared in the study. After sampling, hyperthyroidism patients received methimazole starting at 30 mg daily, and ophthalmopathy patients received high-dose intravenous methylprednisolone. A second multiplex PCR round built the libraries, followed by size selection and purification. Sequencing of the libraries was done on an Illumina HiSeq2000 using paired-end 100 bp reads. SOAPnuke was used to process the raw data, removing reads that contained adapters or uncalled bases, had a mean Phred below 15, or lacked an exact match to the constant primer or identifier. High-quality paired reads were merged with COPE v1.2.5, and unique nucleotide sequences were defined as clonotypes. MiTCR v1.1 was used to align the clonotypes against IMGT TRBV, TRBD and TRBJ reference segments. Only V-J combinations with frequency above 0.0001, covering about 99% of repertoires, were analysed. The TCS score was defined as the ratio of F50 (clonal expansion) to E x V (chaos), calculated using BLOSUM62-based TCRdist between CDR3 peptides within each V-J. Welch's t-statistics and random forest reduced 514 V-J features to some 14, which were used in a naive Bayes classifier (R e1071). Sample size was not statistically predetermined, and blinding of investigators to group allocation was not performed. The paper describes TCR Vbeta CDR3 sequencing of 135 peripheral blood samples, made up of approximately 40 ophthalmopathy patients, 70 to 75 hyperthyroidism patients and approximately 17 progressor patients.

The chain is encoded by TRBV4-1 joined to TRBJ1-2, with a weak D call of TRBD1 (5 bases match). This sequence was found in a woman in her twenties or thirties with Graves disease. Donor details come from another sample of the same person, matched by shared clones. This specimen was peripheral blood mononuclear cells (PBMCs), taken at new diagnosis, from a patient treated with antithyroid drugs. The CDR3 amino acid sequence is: CASSQGRTNYGYTF. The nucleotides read TGCGCCAGCAGCCAGGGACGGACTAACTATGGCTACACCTTC.